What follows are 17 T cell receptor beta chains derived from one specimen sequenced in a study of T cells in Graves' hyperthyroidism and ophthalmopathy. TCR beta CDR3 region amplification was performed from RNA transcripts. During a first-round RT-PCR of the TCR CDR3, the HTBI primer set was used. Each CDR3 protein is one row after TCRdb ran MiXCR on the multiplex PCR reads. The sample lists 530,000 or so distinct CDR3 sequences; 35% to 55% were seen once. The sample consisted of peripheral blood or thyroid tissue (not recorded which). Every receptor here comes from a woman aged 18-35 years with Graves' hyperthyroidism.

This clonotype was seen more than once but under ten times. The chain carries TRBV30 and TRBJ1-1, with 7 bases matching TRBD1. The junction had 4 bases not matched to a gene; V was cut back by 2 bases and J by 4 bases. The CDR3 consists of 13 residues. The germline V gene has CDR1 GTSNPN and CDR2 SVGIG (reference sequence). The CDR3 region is CAWSQGEITEAFF. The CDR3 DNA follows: TGTGCCTGGAGTCAGGGGGAGATCACTGAAGCTTTCTTT.

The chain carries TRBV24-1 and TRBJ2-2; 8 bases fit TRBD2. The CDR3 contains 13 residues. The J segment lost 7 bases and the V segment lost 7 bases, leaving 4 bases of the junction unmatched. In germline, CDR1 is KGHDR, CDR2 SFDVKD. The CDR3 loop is CATSPGGDGELFF. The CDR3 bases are TGTGCCACCAGCCCCGGGGGGGACGGGGAGCTGTTTTTT.

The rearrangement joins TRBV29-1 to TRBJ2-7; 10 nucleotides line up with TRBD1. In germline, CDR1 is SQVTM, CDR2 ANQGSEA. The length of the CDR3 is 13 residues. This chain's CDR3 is CSLPGTGANEQYF. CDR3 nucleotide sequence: TGCAGTTTACCCGGGACAGGGGCGAACGAGCAGTACTTC.

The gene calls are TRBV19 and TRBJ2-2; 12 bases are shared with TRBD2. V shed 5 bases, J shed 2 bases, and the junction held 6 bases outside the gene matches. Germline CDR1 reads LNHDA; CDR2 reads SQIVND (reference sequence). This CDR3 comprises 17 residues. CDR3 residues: CASSSLTSGSNTGELFF. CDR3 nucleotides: TGTGCCAGTAGTTCCTTGACTAGCGGGAGTAACACCGGGGAGCTGTTTTTT.

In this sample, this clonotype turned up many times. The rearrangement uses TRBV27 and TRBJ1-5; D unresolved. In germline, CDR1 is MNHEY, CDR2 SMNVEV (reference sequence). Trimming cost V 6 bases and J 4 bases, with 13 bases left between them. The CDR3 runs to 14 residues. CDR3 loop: CASSFPGSNQPQHF. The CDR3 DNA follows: TGTGCCAGCAGCTTTCCCGGGAGTAATCAGCCCCAGCATTTT.

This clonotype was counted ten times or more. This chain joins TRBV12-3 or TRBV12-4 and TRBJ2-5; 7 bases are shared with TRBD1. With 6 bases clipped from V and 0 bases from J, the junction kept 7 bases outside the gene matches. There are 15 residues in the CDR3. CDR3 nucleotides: TGTGCCAGCAGGACCACAGGGGACAACCAAGAGACCCAGTACTTC. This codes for CASRTTGDNQETQYF.

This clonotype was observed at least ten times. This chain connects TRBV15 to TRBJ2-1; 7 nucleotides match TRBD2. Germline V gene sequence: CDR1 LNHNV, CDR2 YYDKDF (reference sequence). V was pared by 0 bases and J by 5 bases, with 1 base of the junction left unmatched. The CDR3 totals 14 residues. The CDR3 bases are TGTGCCACCAGCAGAGATCTAGCGGACAATGAGCAGTTCTTC. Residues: CATSRDLADNEQFF.

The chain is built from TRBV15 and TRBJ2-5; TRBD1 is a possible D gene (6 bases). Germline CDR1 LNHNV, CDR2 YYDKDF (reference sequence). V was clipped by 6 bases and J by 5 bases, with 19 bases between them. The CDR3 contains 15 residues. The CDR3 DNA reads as TGTGCCACCAGACCAGGACAGCTAGGGGATGAGACCCAGTACTTC. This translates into CATRPGQLGDETQYF.

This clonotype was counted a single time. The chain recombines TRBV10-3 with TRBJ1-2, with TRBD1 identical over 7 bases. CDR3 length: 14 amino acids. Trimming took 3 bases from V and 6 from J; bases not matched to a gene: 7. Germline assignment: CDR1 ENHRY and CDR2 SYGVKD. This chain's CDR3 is CAISDTGDSDGYTF. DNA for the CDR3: TGTGCCATCAGTGACACAGGGGATAGTGATGGCTACACCTTC.

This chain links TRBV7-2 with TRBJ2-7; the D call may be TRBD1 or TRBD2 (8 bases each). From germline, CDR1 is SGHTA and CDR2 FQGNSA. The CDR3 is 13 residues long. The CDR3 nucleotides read TGTGCTAGCGGGGACAGGAACCCTCTATGGCAGTACTTC. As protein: CASGDRNPLWQYF.

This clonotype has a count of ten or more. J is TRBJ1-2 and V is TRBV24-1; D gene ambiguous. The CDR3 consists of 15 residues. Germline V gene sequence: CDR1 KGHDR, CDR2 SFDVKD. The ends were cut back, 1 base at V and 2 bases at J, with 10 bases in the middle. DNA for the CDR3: TGTGCCACCAGTGATTTTCGGGGATCCAACTATGGCTACACCTTC. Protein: CATSDFRGSNYGYTF.

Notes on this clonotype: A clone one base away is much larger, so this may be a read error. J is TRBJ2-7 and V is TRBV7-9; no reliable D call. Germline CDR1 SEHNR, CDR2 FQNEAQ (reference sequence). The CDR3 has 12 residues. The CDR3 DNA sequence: TGTGCCAGCAGGTTCGAAACCTACGAGCTGTACTTC. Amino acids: CASRFETYELYF.

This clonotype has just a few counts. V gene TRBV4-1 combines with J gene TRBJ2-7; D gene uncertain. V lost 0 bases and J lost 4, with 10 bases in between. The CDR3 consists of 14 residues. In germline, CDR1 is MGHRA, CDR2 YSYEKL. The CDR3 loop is CASSQENKLYEQYF. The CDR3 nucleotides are TGCGCCAGCAGCCAAGAAAACAAGCTTTACGAGCAGTACTTC.

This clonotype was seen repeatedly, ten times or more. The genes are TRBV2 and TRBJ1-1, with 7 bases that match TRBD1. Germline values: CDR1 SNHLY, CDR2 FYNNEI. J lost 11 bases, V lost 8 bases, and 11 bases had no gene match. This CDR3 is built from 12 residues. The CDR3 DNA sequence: TGTGCCAGCGGGACAGATATAGTGCGGGCTTTCTTT. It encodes CASGTDIVRAFF.

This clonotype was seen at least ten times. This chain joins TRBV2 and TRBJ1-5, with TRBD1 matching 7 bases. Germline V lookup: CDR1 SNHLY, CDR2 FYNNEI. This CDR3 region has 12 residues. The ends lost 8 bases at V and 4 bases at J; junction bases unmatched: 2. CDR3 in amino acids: CASSGGNQPQHF. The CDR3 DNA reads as TGTGCCAGCTCAGGGGGGAATCAGCCCCAGCATTTT.

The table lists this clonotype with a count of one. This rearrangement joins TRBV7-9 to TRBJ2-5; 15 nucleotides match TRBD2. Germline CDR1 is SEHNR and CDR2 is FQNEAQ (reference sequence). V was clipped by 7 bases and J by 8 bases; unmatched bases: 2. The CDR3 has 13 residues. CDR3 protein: CASTGLAGGTQYF. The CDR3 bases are TGTGCCAGCACGGGACTAGCGGGAGGAACCCAGTACTTC.

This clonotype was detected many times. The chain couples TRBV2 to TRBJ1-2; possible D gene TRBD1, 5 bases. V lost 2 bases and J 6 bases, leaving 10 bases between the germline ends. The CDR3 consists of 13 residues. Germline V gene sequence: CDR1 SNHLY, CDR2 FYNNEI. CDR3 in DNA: TGTGCCAGCAGTGAATCACAGGTGAATGGCTACACCTTC. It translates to CASSESQVNGYTF.